This entry is about one T cell receptor beta chain. Its matching antigen is unknown. TCR beta VDJ and CDR3 profiles were obtained from a genomic DNA template. A single record per CDR3 protein comes from TCRdb applying MiXCR to the reads. The sample includes a few hundred thousand distinct CDR3 sequences, less than 35% seen only once; the top ten take less than 0.85%. The data belong to a study of CD8+CD57+ T cells in acquired aplastic anemia. General observations from the study: Patients and healthy controls showed no significant CD8+ Simpson's diversity difference. Patients and controls shared just under 30 CD8+ CDR3 sequences.

Individuals selected for sequencing had exhibited CD8+CD57+ cell expansion on flow cytometry. At the time of blood sampling, patients had not yet received any therapy. The sequenced material came from sorted CD4+, CD8+, or CD8+CD57+ T cells (not recorded which) from PBMCs. The clonotype comes from a human donor with aplastic anemia.

As DNA, the CDR3 is TGTGCCAGCAGCCTCGGGGGGTCAGATCAGCCCCAGCATTTT. Its translation is CASSLGGSDQPQHF. The chain joins TRBV7-3 to TRBJ1-5, with D perhaps matching TRBD1 (5 bases). The germline gives CDR1 SGHTA, CDR2 FQGTGA. With 5 bases removed from V and 5 bases from J, the gap between germline ends came to 13 bases. The length of the CDR3 is 14 residues.